This T cell receptor (beta chain) was recorded in a study of blood T cell repertoires in COVID-19 (dated by TCRdb to the early 2020s). Concerning the study at large: Samples covering the acute and convalescent phases of COVID-19 were provided by collaborators in the United States, Italy and Spain. The material from the prospective study consisted of cDNA or gDNA derived from T cells, B-cell-depleted T cells, or PBMCs. Deeply sampled blood TCRbeta repertoires from subjects exposed to, actively infected with, or recovered from COVID-19 were included in the dataset. The repertoires were released in a freely available public database intended as a resource for research on the immune response to SARS-CoV-2. Samples were obtained from the ongoing ImmuneRACE study (first 160 participants) and from about 1,300 subjects provided by 6 global collaborators. A de-identified subject ID, COVID-19 status, age in years and sex were almost always included in the sample metadata. Where available, HLA class I and class II types were taken from metadata supplied by the sample provider and were not determined by assay-based typing.

With respect to this clone: It lacks a known antigen. No clone much larger than this one lies a single base away; base qualities are absent.

The immunoSEQ Assay, a bias-controlled multiplex PCR, was used to amplify TCRbeta CDR3 regions from genomic DNA. As for the original processing: The number of nucleated cells in each sample was estimated by amplification of reference gene primers within the assay. To quantify the absolute abundance of each unique TCRbeta CDR3 rearrangement, sequence reads were collapsed and filtered. For each sample, productive Simpson clonality was calculated by taking the square root of Simpson's diversity index across productive rearrangements. TCRdb obtained this table from immuneACCESS and retained in-frame rearrangements with V and J assigned. These tables miss some clones; where compared with another copy, unresolved V genes account for less than half of the shortfall, and the remainder is unexplained. V, J and clone size derive from that table, while D and trimming were established from the DNA sequence. This sample holds 100,000 or so clones; 80% to 90% were observed only once. The ten largest clonotypes hold approximately 2.4% of the sample.

Participants in the prospective study were aged roughly 18 to 100 years, lived in over 20 United States geographic areas, and enrolled through a virtual design. In the prospective study, cohorts were assigned on the basis of participant-reported clinical history obtained from a screening survey and a study questionnaire. Recovered participants in ImmuneRACE Cohort 3 were defined by two consecutive negative NP/OP PCR tests, clearance by a healthcare professional, or resolution of symptoms. Each participant in the prospective study had whole blood, serum and a nasopharyngeal or oropharyngeal swab collected by mobile phlebotomists. Additional blood draws and questionnaires over an approximately two-month period could optionally be provided by prospective study participants. Blood samples from the prospective study were shipped frozen or at room temperature prior to DNA extraction. General findings and caveats noted by the study authors: The quantity of clinical and demographic metadata differed by source and by participant and was supplied without curation.

The receptor comes from a woman aged 45-60 years who had recovered from COVID-19. The sample taken for sequencing was PBMCs or T cells enriched from blood (not recorded which).

The nucleotide sequence reads TGCGCCAGCAGGCTAGCGGGGGGCCTACCTAGCACAGATACGCAGTATTTT. Its coded protein is CASRLAGGLPSTDTQYF. The rearranged chain carries TRBV5-1 and TRBJ2-3, and 11 junctional nucleotides match TRBD2. CDR1 and CDR2 were assigned from the germline V gene as SGHRS and YFSETQ. The CDR3 covers 17 residues, taking in both the cysteine and the phenylalanine. Only the CDR3 DNA is retained, 51 bases long and in frame from the first base. V and J are trimmed by 5 bases and 0 bases, and the gene matches miss 8 bases of the junction.